This T cell receptor beta chain came from a study of siplizumab effects on memory and regulatory T cells. Study findings and constraints: Roughly 75-95% of proliferating clones (CD4+ or CD8+) could not be assigned a naive or memory phenotype. The apparent diversity of naive T cells exceeded that of memory cells, and naive T cells seemed to make a major contribution to the alloresponse. Proliferating Tregs' suppressive function in siplizumab cultures went unconfirmed.

A word on this clone: Its antigen is as yet unknown.

Clones were read by immunoSEQ multiplex PCR, and TCRdb kept only the in-frame ones, dropping some. This sample has over 85,000 clones, with roughly 92% found just once. The CDR3 loop spans 13 amino acids. Per the germline V gene, CDR1 is SQVTM and CDR2 is ANQGSEA. V lost 8 bases and J lost 0, with 13 bases in between. Sequencing was carried out using CD4+ T cells sorted from blood. The receptor's source is a human donor in good health. The chain joins TRBV29-1 to TRBJ1-1; no definite D call. CDR3 in amino acids: CSFRRRVNTEAFF. The DNA for the CDR3 is TGCAGCTTCCGTAGGCGGGTGAACACTGAAGCTTTCTTT.